These T cell receptor beta chains were read from a single sample in a study of regulatory T cells in long-lasting Graves disease. TCRdb redid the calling of the multiplex PCR reads with MiXCR, one entry per CDR3 protein. The data hold some 500,000 distinct CDR3 sequences, with roughly 14% observed a single time. Separately, the same data were catalogued under a study of T cells in Graves' hyperthyroidism and ophthalmopathy.

The specimen was peripheral blood mononuclear cells (PBMCs), collected at new diagnosis, from a patient treated with antithyroid drugs. These receptors were collected from a man aged 25-45 years with Graves disease. The CDR3 runs from the conserved cysteine through the conserved F or W. Each record gives: D gene, V gene, J gene, clone size, CDR3 protein, CDR3 DNA. D genes are given only for firm matches. Only some rows state a clone size, as once, few, many or a class for expanded clones.

d_gene: NA
v_gene: TRBV29-1
j_gene: TRBJ1-2
abundance: many
CDR3aa: CSVEGPNYPF
CDR3nt: TGCAGCGTTGAAGGACCGAACTACCCCTTC

d_gene: NA
v_gene: TRBV14
j_gene: TRBJ1-5
abundance: NA
CDR3aa: CASSQRGWNQPQHF
CDR3nt: TGTGCCAGCAGCCAACGGGGTTGGAATCAGCCCCAGCATTTT

d_gene: NA
v_gene: TRBV30
j_gene: TRBJ2-7
abundance: many
CDR3aa: CAWSEGGSSYEQYF
CDR3nt: TGTGCCTGGAGTGAGGGGGGATCGTCCTACGAGCAGTACTTC

d_gene: NA
v_gene: TRBV20-1
j_gene: TRBJ1-5
abundance: many
CDR3aa: CSASPPPRDIYSNQPQHF
CDR3nt: TGCAGTGCTAGTCCTCCGCCCCGGGACATCTATAGCAATCAGCCCCAGCATTTT

d_gene: TRBD2
v_gene: TRBV18
j_gene: TRBJ2-1
abundance: NA
CDR3aa: CASSTLAGGNYNEQFF
CDR3nt: TGTGCCAGCTCAACACTAGCGGGAGGCAACTACAATGAGCAGTTCTTC

d_gene: TRBD1
v_gene: TRBV12-3/TRBV12-4
j_gene: TRBJ1-5
abundance: many
CDR3aa: CASSFGTDNQPQHF
CDR3nt: TGTGCCAGCAGTTTCGGGACAGACAATCAGCCCCAGCATTTT

d_gene: NA
v_gene: TRBV18
j_gene: TRBJ2-2
abundance: few
CDR3aa: CASSPPIRSGELFF
CDR3nt: TGTGCCAGCTCACCACCAATACGAAGCGGGGAGCTGTTTTTT

d_gene: NA
v_gene: TRBV20-1
j_gene: TRBJ1-1
abundance: many
CDR3aa: CSARVPEDTEAFF
CDR3nt: TGCAGTGCTAGAGTACCCGAGGACACTGAAGCTTTCTTT

d_gene: NA
v_gene: TRBV4-1
j_gene: TRBJ1-5
abundance: few
CDR3aa: CASSPLTGTQPQHF
CDR3nt: TGCGCCAGCAGCCCTCTAACGGGGACTCAGCCCCAGCATTTT

d_gene: NA
v_gene: TRBV19
j_gene: TRBJ1-2
abundance: many
CDR3aa: CASSIGSADHRGYTF
CDR3nt: TGTGCCAGTAGTATCGGTTCGGCTGATCATCGTGGCTACACCTTC

d_gene: NA
v_gene: TRBV11-2
j_gene: TRBJ2-2
abundance: many
CDR3aa: CASSYKQGTTGELFF
CDR3nt: TGTGCCAGCAGCTACAAACAGGGAACCACCGGGGAGCTGTTTTTT

d_gene: NA
v_gene: TRBV30
j_gene: TRBJ1-5
abundance: many
CDR3aa: CAWSGGPPRNQPQHF
CDR3nt: TGTGCCTGGAGTGGTGGGCCTCCGAGGAATCAGCCCCAGCATTTT

d_gene: NA
v_gene: TRBV6-1
j_gene: TRBJ2-1
abundance: many
CDR3aa: CASSLTRRNEQFF
CDR3nt: TGTGCCAGCAGTCTAACTCGGCGGAATGAGCAGTTCTTC

d_gene: TRBD2
v_gene: TRBV20-1
j_gene: TRBJ2-4
abundance: many
CDR3aa: CSASETGLATNIQYF
CDR3nt: TGCAGTGCGTCGGAGACCGGACTAGCGACAAACATTCAGTACTTC

d_gene: NA
v_gene: TRBV6-2/TRBV6-3
j_gene: TRBJ2-1
abundance: many
CDR3aa: CASSFWDQLDEQFF
CDR3nt: TGTGCCAGCAGTTTTTGGGATCAATTGGATGAGCAGTTCTTC

d_gene: NA
v_gene: TRBV18
j_gene: TRBJ2-3
abundance: many
CDR3aa: CASSSWGLTDTQYF
CDR3nt: TGTGCCAGCTCATCTTGGGGCCTCACAGATACGCAGTATTTT

d_gene: NA
v_gene: TRBV5-1
j_gene: TRBJ1-3
abundance: many
CDR3aa: CASSLVTRGASGNTIYF
CDR3nt: TGCGCCAGCAGCTTGGTTACCAGGGGAGCGAGTGGAAACACCATATATTTT

d_gene: NA
v_gene: TRBV29-1
j_gene: TRBJ2-7
abundance: many
CDR3aa: CSVDIQGSYEQYF
CDR3nt: TGCAGCGTTGATATACAGGGCTCCTACGAGCAGTACTTC

d_gene: NA
v_gene: TRBV2
j_gene: TRBJ2-7
abundance: many
CDR3aa: CASSGRTYEQYF
CDR3nt: TGTGCCAGCAGTGGCAGGACCTACGAGCAGTACTTC

d_gene: TRBD2
v_gene: TRBV27
j_gene: TRBJ2-3
abundance: many
CDR3aa: CASSLAFSGTSGSTDTQYF
CDR3nt: TGTGCCAGCAGTTTAGCCTTTTCCGGGACTAGCGGTAGCACAGATACGCAGTATTTT

d_gene: TRBD1
v_gene: TRBV28
j_gene: TRBJ2-1
abundance: many
CDR3aa: CASSSSGQGANEQFF
CDR3nt: TGTGCCAGCAGTTCCTCGGGACAGGGGGCCAATGAGCAGTTCTTC

d_gene: TRBD1
v_gene: TRBV27
j_gene: TRBJ1-1
abundance: many
CDR3aa: CASIRDRGRNTEAFF
CDR3nt: TGTGCCAGCATCCGAGACAGGGGCCGGAACACTGAAGCTTTCTTT

d_gene: TRBD2
v_gene: TRBV6-4
j_gene: TRBJ2-7
abundance: NA
CDR3aa: CASSPTRTSGSYEQYF
CDR3nt: TGTGCCAGCAGTCCAACCAGGACTAGCGGGAGTTACGAGCAGTACTTC

d_gene: NA
v_gene: TRBV27
j_gene: TRBJ2-7
abundance: NA
CDR3aa: CASSQLGGSGSYEQYF
CDR3nt: TGTGCCAGCAGTCAACTCGGGGGTAGTGGTAGCTACGAGCAGTACTTC

d_gene: NA
v_gene: TRBV7-3
j_gene: TRBJ2-5
abundance: many
CDR3aa: CASSPWRHKGVQETQYF
CDR3nt: TGTGCCAGCAGCCCTTGGCGGCACAAGGGAGTCCAAGAGACCCAGTACTTC